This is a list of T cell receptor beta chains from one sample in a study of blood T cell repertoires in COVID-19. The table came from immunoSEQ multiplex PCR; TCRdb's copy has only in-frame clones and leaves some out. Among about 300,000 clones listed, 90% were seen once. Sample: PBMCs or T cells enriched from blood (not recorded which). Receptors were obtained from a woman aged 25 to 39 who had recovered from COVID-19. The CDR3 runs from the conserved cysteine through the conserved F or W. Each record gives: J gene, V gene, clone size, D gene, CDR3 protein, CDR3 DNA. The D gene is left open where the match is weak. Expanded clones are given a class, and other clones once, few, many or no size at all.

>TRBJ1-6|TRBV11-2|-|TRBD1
CASRDRGKAGSSPLHF
TGTGCCAGCAGGGACAGGGGAAAGGCGGGTAGTTCACCCCTCCACTTT
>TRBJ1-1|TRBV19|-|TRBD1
CASTLGQGKNTEAFF
TGTGCCAGTACCCTCGGACAGGGCAAGAACACTGAAGCTTTCTTT
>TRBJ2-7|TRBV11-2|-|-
CASSQRLTGTEQYF
TGTGCCAGCAGCCAACGACTTACAGGGACCGAGCAGTACTTC
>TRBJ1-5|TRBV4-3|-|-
CASSQDRTVNQPQHF
TGCGCCAGCAGCCAAGACAGGACAGTCAATCAGCCCCAGCATTTT
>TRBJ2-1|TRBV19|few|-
CASSIPGGTSYNEQFF
TGTGCCAGTAGTATACCGGGCGGGACGTCCTACAATGAGCAGTTCTTC
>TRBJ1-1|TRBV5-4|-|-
CASSPDSGTEAFF
TGTGCCAGCAGTCCAGATAGCGGGACTGAAGCTTTCTTT
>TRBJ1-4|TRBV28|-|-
CASSGGYEKLFF
TGTGCCAGCAGTGGGGGCTATGAAAAACTGTTTTTT
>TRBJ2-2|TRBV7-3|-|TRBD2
CASSRGLAGGTGELFF
TGTGCCAGCAGCCGAGGACTAGCGGGTGGTACCGGGGAGCTGTTTTTT
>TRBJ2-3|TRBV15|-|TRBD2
CATSRVIELAGTNTQYF
TGTGCCACCAGCAGAGTGATTGAGCTAGCGGGCACGAATACGCAGTATTTT
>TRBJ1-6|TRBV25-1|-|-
CASSEEYHTAPLHF
TGTGCCAGCAGTGAAGAATACCACACCGCACCCCTCCACTTT
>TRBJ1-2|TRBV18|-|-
CASSPVTGDAATYGYTF
TGTGCCAGCTCACCAGTGACAGGCGACGCTGCTACCTATGGCTACACCTTC
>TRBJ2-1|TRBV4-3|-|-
CASSQDGTSSYNEQFF
TGCGCCAGCAGCCAAGATGGCACAAGCTCCTACAATGAGCAGTTCTTC
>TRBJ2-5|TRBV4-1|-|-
CASSQDGWVGGLETQYF
TGCGCCAGCAGCCAAGACGGGTGGGTCGGGGGGCTAGAGACCCAGTACTTC
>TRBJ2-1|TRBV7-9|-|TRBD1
CASSFRDSYNEQFF
TGTGCCAGCAGCTTCCGGGACAGTTACAATGAGCAGTTCTTC
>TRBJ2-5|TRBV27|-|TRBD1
CASSFLFGQGVGVAETQYF
TGTGCCAGCAGTTTCTTATTTGGACAGGGGGTGGGGGTTGCAGAGACCCAGTACTTC
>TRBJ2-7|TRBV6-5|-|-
CASSIEQVSTYEQYF
TGTGCCAGCAGTATCGAACAGGTTTCTACCTACGAGCAGTACTTC
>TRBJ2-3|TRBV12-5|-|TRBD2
CASGQGLADITDTQYF
TGTGCTAGTGGTCAAGGACTAGCAGACATCACAGATACGCAGTATTTT